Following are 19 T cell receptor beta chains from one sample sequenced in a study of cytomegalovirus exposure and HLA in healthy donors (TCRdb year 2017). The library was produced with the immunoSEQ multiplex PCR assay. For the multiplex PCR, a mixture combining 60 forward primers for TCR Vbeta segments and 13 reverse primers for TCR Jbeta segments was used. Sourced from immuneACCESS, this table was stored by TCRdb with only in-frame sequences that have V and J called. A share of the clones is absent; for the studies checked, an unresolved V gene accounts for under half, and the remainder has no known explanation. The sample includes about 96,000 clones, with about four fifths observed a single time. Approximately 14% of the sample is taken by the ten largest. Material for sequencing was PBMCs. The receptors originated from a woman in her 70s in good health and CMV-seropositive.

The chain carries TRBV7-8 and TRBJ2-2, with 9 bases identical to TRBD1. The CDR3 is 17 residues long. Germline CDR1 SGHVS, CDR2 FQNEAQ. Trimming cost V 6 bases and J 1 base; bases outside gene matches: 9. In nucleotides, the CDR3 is TGTGCCAGCAGGTCACCCTACAGGGGGCGGAACACCGGGGAGCTGTTTTTT. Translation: CASRSPYRGRNTGELFF.

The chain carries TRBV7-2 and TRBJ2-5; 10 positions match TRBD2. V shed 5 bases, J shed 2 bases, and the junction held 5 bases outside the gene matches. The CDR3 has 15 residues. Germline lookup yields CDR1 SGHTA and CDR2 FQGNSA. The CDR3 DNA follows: TGTGCCAGCAGCCTACTAGCGGGGACTCAAGAGACCCAGTACTTC. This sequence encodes CASSLLAGTQETQYF.

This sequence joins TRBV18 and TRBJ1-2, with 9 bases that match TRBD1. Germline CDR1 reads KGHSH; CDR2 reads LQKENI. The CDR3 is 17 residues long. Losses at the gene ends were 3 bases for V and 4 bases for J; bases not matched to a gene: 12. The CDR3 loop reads CASSPLEGQGMGYGYTF. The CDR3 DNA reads TGTGCCAGCTCACCGCTCGAGGGACAGGGAATGGGCTATGGCTACACCTTC.

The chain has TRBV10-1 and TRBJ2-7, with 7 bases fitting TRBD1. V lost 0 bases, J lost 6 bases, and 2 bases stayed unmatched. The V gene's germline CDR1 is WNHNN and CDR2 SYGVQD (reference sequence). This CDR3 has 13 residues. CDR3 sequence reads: CASSESTGFEQYF. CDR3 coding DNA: TGCGCCAGCAGTGAGTCGACAGGGTTCGAGCAGTACTTC.

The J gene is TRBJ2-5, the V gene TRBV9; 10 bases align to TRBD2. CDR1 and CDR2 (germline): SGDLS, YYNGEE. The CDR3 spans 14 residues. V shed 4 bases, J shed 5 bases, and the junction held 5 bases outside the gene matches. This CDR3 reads CASSLGLADETQYF. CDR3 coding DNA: TGTGCCAGCAGCCTAGGACTAGCGGATGAGACCCAGTACTTC.

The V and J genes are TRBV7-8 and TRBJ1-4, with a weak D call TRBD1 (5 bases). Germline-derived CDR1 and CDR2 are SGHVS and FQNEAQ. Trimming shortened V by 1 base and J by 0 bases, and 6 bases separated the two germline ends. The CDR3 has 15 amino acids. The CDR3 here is CASSLETATNEKLFF. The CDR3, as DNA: TGTGCCAGCAGCTTAGAGACAGCAACTAATGAAAAACTGTTTTTT.

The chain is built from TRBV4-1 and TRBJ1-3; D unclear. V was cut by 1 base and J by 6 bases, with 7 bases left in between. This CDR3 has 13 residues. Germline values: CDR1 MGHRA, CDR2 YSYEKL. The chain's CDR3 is CASSQGPSNTIYF. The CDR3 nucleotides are TGCGCCAGCAGCCAAGGTCCGTCAAACACCATATATTTT.

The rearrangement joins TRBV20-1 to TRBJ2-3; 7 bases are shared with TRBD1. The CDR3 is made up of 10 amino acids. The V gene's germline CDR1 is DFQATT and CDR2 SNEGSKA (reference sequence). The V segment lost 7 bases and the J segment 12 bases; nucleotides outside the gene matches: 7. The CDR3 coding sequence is TGCAGTGTAGGAGACAGGGCCCAGTATTTT. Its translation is CSVGDRAQYF.

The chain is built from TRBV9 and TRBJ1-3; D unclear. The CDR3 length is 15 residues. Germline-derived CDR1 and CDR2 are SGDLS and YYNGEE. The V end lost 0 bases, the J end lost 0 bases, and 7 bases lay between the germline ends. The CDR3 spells CASSVDPGSGNTIYF. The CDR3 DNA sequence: TGTGCCAGCAGCGTAGACCCAGGCTCTGGAAACACCATATATTTT.

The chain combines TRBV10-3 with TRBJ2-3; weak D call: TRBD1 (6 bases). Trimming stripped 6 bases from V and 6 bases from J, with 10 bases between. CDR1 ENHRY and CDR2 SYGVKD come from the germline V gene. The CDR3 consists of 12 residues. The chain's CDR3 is CAIRGTGDTQYF. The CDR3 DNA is TGTGCCATCAGGGGAACAGGGGATACGCAGTATTTT.

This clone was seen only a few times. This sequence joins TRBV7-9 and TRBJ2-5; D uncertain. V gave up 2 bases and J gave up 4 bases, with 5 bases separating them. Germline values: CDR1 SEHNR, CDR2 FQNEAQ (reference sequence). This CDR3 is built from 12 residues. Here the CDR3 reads CASSLQAETQYF. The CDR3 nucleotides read TGTGCCAGCAGCTTACAAGCAGAGACCCAGTACTTC.

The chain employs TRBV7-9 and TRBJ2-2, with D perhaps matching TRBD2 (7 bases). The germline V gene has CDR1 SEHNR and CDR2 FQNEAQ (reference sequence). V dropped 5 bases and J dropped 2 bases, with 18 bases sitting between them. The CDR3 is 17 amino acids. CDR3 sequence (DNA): TGTGCCAGCAGCCCCATAGGGGGGGAGATTAACACCGGGGAGCTGTTTTTT. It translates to CASSPIGGEINTGELFF. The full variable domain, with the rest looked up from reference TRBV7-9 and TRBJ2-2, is DTGVSQNPRHKITKRGQNVTFRCDPISEHNRLYWYRQTLGQGPEFLTYFQNEAQLEKSRLLSDRFSAERPKGSFSTLEIQRTEQGDSAMYLCASSPIGGEINTGELFFGEGSRLTVL.

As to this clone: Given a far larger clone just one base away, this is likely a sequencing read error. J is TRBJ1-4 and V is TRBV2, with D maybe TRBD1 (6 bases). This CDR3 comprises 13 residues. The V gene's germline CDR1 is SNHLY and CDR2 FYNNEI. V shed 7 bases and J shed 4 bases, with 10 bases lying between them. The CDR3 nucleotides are TGTGCCAGCACGGGACACCTTAATGAAAAACTGTTTTTT. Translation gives CASTGHLNEKLFF.

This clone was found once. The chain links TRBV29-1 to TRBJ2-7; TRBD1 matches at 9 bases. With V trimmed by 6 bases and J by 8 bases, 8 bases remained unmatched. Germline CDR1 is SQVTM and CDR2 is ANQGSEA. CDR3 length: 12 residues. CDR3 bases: TGCAGCGTCGTCCCGGGACAGGGACAGCAGTACTTC. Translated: CSVVPGQGQQYF.

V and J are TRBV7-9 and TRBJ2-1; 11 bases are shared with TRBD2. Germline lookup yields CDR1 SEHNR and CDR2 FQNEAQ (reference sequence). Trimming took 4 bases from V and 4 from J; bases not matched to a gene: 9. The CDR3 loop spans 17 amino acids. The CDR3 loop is CASSSTLLAGVYNEQFF. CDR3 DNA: TGTGCCAGCAGCTCTACGCTACTAGCGGGGGTTTACAATGAGCAGTTCTTC.

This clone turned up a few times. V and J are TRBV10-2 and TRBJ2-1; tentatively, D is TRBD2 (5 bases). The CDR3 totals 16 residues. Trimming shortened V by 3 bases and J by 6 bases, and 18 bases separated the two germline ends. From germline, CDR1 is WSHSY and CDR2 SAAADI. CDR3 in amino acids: CASSDWLRGGANEQFF. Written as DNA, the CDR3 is TGCGCCAGCAGTGATTGGCTACGGGGTGGTGCCAATGAGCAGTTCTTC.

CDR3 sequence: CASSSPGQGGGANVLTF. Written as DNA, the CDR3 is TGTGCCAGCAGCTCGCCGGGACAGGGCGGTGGGGCCAACGTCCTGACTTTC. The V call is TRBV28, the J call TRBJ2-6; 9 bases align to TRBD1. Germline CDR1 and CDR2: MDHEN and SYDVKM. J lost 3 bases, V lost 6 bases, and 9 bases had no gene match. This CDR3 has 17 residues.

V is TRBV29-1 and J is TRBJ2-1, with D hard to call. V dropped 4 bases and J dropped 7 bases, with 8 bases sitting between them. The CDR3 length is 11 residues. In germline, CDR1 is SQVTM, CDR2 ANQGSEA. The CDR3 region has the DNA TGCAGCGTTGGCCGCAGGAATGAGCAGTTCTTC. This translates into CSVGRRNEQFF.

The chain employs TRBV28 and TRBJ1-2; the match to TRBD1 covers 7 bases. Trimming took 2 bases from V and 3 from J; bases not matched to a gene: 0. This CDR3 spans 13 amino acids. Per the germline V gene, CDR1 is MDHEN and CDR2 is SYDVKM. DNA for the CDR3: TGTGCCAGCAGTTTAGACAGGGACTATGGCTACACCTTC. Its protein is CASSLDRDYGYTF.